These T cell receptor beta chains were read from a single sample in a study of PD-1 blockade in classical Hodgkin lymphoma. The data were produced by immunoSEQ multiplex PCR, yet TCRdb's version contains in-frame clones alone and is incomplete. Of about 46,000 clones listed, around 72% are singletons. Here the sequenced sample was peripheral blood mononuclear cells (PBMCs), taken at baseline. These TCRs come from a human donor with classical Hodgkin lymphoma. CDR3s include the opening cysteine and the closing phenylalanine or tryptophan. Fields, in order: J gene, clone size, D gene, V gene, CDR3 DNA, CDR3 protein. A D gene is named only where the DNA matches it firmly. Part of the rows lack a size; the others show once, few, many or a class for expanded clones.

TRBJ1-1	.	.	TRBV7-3	TGTGCCAGCGGAAGGACAATGAACACTGAAGCTTTCTTT	CASGRTMNTEAFF
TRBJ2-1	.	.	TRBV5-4	TGTGCCAGCAGCTTGGGGGCAGGGTTCTACAATGAGCAGTTCTTC	CASSLGAGFYNEQFF
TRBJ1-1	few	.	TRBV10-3	TGTGCCATCAGTGAGACGGTGATCCGGTTAGGGAACACTGAAGCTTTCTTT	CAISETVIRLGNTEAFF
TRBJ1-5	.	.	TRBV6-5	TGTGCCAGCAGTTACTCCAGGGATCAGCCCCAGCATTTT	CASSYSRDQPQHF
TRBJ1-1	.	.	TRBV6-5	TGTGCCAGCATCTCCCACAGTGAAGCTTTCTTT	CASISHSEAFF
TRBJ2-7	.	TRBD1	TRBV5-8	TGTGCCAGCAGCTTGGGATACCGGGACAGTGGGTCCTACGAGCAGTACTTC	CASSLGYRDSGSYEQYF
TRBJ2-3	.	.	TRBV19	TGTGCCAGTAGTACCCAAGGGGGCACAGATACGCAGTATTTT	CASSTQGGTDTQYF
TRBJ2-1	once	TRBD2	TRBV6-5	TGTGCCAGCAGTTACGGGCTAGCGGGTGGAGAGCAGTTCTTC	CASSYGLAGGEQFF
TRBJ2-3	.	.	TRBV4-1	TGCGCCAGCAGCCAAGTTTACGGGGGGCCGGAAGATACGCAGTATTTT	CASSQVYGGPEDTQYF
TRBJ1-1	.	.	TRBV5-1	TGCGCCAGCAGCTTGGCTGCAGGGAACACTGAAGCTTTCTTT	CASSLAAGNTEAFF
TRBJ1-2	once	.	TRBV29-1	TGCAGCGTAAGTGACGGTGGCTATGGCTACACCTTC	CSVSDGGYGYTF
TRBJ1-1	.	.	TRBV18	TGTGCCAGCTCACCACAGGGAAGTAAGGGGACTGAAGCTTTCTTT	CASSPQGSKGTEAFF
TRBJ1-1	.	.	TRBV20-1	TGCAGTGCCCCAGATTGGGGTGAAGCTTTCTTT	CSAPDWGEAFF
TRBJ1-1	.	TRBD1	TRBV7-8	TGTGCCAGCAGCCGGAGGGGGCAATTGAACACTGAAGCTTTCTTT	CASSRRGQLNTEAFF
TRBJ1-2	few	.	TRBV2	TGTGCCAGCAGTGAGGCTCAGGGGTGGAGCTATGGCTACACCTTC	CASSEAQGWSYGYTF
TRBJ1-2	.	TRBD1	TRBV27	TGTGCCAGCGGACCCCTCGGGGCAGGGGGTTACGGCTATGGCTACACCTTC	CASGPLGAGGYGYGYTF
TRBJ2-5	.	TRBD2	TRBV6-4	TGTGCCAGCAGTCCTAGCGGGGGGGCCGCAGAGACCCAGTACTTC	CASSPSGGAAETQYF
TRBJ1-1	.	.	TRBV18	TGTGCCAGCTCACCACTTCGCGGATTGAACACTGAAGCTTTCTTT	CASSPLRGLNTEAFF
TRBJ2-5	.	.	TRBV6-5	TGTGCCAGCGAGGGCCAAGAGACCCAGTACTTC	CASEGQETQYF
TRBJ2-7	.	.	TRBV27	TGTGCCAGCAGTGTCGCCGATGGTTCTATTCACTACGAGCAGTACTTC	CASSVADGSIHYEQYF
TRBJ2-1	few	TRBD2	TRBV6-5	TGTGCCAGCAGATCAAGCGGGAGTGGCTACAATGAGCAGTTCTTC	CASRSSGSGYNEQFF
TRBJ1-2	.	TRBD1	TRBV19	TGTGCCAGTAGTATAGTAGCAGGGACAGGGGCTAACTATGGCTACACCTTC	CASSIVAGTGANYGYTF